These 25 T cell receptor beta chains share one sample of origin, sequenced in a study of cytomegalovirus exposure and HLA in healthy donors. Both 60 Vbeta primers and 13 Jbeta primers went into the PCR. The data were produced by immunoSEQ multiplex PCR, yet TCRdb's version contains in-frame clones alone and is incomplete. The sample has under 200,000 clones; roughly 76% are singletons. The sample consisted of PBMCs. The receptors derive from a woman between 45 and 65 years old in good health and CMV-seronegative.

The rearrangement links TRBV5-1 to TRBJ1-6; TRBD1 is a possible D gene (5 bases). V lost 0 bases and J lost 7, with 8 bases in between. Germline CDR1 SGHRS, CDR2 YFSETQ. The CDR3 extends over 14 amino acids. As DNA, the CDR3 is TGCGCCAGCAGCTTGGGCGGGGACAATTCACCCCTCCACTTT. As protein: CASSLGGDNSPLHF.

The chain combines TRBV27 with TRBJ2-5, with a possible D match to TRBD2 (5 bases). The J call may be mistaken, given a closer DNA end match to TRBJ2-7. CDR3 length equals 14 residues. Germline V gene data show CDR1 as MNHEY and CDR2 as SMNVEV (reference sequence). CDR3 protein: CASSRSRGSYEQYF. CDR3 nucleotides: TGTGCCAGCAGTAGGTCCCGCGGGTCCTACGAGCAGTACTTC.

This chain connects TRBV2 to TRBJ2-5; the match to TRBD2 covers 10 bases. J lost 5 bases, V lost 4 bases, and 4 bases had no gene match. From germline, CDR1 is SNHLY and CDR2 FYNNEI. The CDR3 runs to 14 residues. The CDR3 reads CASSGVAGGETQYF. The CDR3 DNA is TGTGCCAGCAGTGGAGTAGCGGGGGGTGAGACCCAGTACTTC. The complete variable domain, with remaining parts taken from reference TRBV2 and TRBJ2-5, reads EPEVTQTPSHQVTQMGQEVILRCVPISNHLYFYWYRQILGQKVEFLVSFYNNEISEKSEIFDDQFSVERPDGSNFTLKIRSTKLEDSAMYFCASSGVAGGETQYFGPGTRLLVL.

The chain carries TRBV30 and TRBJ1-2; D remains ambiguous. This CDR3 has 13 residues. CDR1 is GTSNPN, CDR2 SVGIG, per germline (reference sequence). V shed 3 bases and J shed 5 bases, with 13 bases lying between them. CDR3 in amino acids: CAWSDRWEYGYTF. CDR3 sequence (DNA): TGTGCCTGGAGCGACCGATGGGAGTATGGCTACACCTTC.

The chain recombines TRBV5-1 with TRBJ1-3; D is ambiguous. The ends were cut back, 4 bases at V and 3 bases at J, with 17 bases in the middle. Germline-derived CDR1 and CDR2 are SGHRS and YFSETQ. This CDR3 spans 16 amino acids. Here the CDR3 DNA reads TGCGCCAGCAGCCCATACGACCGTTCAGGTGGAAACACCATATATTTT. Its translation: CASSPYDRSGGNTIYF.

The CDR3: CATGRGRKVNTEAFF. CDR3 DNA: TGTGCCACTGGAAGGGGTAGGAAAGTGAACACTGAAGCTTTCTTT. The chain uses TRBV19 and TRBJ1-1, with a possible D match to TRBD1 (5 bases). Per germline, CDR1 LNHDA and CDR2 SQIVND (reference sequence). This CDR3 has 15 residues. V dropped 10 bases and J dropped 0 bases, with 18 bases sitting between them.

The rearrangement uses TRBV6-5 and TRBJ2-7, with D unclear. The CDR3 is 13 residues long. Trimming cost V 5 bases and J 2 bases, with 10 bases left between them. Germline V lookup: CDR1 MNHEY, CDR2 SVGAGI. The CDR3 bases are TGTGCCAGCAGTAGACACCCACCCTACGAGCAGTACTTC. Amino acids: CASSRHPPYEQYF.

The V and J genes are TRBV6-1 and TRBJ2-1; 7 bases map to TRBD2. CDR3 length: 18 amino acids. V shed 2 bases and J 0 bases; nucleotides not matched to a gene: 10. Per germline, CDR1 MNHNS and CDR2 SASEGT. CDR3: CASSESREGLFSYNEQFF. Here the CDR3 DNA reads TGTGCCAGCAGTGAATCCAGGGAGGGACTGTTCTCCTACAATGAGCAGTTCTTC.

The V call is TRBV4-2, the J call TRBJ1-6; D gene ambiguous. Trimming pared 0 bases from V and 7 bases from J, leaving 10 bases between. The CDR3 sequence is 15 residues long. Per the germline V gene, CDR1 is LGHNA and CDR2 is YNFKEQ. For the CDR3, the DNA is TGTGCCAGCAGCCAAGAATGGGCAAGCAATTCACCCCTCCACTTT. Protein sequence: CASSQEWASNSPLHF.

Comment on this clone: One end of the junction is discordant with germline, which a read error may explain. The CDR3: CASSSGAANVF. CDR3 nucleotides: TGTGCCAGCAGCTCCGGCGCGGCCAATGTCTTC. The chain carries TRBV11-2 and TRBJ2-7; D call uncertain. Looked up from germline, CDR1 is SGHAT and CDR2 is FQNNGV. This CDR3 is 11 amino acids long.

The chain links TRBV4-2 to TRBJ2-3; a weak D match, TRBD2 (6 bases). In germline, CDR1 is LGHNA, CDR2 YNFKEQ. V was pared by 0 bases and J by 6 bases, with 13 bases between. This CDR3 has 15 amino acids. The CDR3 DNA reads TGTGCCAGCAGCCAAGAAGGCGGGGTAAGGGATACGCAGTATTTT. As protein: CASSQEGGVRDTQYF.

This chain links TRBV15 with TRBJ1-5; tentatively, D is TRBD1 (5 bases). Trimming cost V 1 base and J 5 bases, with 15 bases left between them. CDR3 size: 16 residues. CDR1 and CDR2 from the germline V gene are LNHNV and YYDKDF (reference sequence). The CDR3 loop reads CATSRVPGEAHQPQHF. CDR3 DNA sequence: TGTGCCACCAGCAGAGTTCCGGGGGAGGCCCATCAGCCCCAGCATTTT.

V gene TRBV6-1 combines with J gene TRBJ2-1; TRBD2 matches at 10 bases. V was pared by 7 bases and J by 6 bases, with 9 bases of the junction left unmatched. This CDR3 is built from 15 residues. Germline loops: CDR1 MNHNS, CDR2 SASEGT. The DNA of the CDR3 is TGTGCCAGCACCTCAGCGGGAGGGCCGGGCAATGAGCAGTTCTTC. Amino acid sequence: CASTSAGGPGNEQFF.

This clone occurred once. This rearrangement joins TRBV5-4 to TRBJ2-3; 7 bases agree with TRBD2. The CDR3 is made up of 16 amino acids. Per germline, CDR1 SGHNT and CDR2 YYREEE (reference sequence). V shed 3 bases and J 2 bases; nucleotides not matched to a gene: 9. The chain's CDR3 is CASSSLAGVPTDTQYF. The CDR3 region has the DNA TGTGCCAGCAGCTCCCTCGCGGGGGTTCCCACAGATACGCAGTATTTT.

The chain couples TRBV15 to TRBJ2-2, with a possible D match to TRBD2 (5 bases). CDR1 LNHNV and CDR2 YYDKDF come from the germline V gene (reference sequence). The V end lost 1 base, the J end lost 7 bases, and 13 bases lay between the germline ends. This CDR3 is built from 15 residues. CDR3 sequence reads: CATSRGRKSGGELFF. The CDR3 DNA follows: TGTGCCACCAGCAGAGGGAGGAAGAGCGGCGGGGAGCTGTTTTTT.

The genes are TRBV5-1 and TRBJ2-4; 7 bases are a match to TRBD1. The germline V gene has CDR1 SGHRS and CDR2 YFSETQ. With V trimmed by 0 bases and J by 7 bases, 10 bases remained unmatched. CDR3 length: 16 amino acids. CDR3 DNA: TGCGCCAGCAGCTTGGTGTCAGGGGGTATCAGGAACATTCAGTACTTC. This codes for CASSLVSGGIRNIQYF.

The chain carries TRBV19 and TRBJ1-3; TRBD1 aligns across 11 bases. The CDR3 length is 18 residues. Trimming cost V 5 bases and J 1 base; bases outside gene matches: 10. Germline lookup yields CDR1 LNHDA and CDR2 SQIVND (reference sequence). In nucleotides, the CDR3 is TGTGCCAGTAGTCCCGGACAGGGGGCGCGCAGATCTGGAAACACCATATATTTT. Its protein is CASSPGQGARRSGNTIYF.

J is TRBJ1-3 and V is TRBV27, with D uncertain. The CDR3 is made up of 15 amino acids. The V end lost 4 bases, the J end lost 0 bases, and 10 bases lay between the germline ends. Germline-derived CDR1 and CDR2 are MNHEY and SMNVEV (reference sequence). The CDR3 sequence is CASSSTASSGNTIYF. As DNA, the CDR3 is TGTGCCAGCAGTTCGACCGCTAGCTCTGGAAACACCATATATTTT.

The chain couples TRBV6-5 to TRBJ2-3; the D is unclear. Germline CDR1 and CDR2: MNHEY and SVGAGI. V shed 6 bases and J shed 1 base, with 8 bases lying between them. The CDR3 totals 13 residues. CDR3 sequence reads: CASRSRGTDTQYF. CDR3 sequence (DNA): TGTGCCAGCAGATCCCGTGGCACAGATACGCAGTATTTT.

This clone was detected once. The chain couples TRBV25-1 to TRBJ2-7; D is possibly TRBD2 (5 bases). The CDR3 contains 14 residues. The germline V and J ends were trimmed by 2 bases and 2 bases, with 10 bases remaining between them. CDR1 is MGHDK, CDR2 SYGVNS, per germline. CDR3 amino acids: CASSEEWRAYEQYF. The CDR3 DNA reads TGTGCCAGCAGTGAAGAGTGGCGGGCCTACGAGCAGTACTTC.

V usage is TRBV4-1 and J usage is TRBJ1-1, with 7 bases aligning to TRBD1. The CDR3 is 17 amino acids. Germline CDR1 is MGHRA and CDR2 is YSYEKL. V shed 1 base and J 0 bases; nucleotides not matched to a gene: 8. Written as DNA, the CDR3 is TGCGCCAGCAGCCAAGCTTTAGGACAGGTCATGAACACTGAAGCTTTCTTT. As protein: CASSQALGQVMNTEAFF.

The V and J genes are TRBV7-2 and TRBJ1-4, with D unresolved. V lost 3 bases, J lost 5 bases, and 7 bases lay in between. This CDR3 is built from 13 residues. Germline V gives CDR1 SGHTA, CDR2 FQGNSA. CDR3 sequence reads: CASSFSENEKLFF. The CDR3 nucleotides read TGTGCCAGCAGCTTTTCCGAGAATGAAAAACTGTTTTTT.

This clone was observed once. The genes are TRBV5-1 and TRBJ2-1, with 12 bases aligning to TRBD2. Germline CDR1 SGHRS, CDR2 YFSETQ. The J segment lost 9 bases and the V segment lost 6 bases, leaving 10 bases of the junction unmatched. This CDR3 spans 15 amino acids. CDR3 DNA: TGCGCCAGCAAAGTTTCTAGCGGGGGGGCCTCTGAGCAGTTCTTC. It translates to CASKVSSGGASEQFF.

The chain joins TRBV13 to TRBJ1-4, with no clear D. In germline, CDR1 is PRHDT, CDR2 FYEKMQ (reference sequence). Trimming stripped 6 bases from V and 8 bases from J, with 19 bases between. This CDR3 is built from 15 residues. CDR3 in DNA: TGTGCCAGCAGGGGCTCGGGGAGTGGGGTCGAAAAACTGTTTTTT. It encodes CASRGSGSGVEKLFF.

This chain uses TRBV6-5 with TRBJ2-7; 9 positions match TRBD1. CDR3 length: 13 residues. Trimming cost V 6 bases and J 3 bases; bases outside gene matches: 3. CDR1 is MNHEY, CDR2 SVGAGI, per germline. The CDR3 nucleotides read TGTGCCAGCAGCCGACAGGGGGACTACGAGCAGTACTTC. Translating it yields CASSRQGDYEQYF.